This TCR beta chain was recorded in a study of CD8+ T cells in alopecia areata. This clone was counted between two and nine times. The gene names here belong to mouse. Once RNA had been extracted, it was reverse transcribed into cDNA to act as the sequencing template. The repertoire was sequenced with immunoSEQ multiplex PCR; TCRdb's copy has only in-frame clones and lacks some. This sample carries over 100,000 clones, none of them present only once. The TCR originated in a C3H/HeJ mouse with alopecia areata. This strain has MHC haplotype H2-k. The sample comprised lesional skin.

The CDR3: CASGDEGQASYEQYF. Partial CDR3 DNA: TGTGCCAGCGGTGATGAGGGACAGGCCTCCTAT. The chain employs TRBV13-2 and TRBJ2-7, with 8 positions matching TRBD1. Read data end 4 residues before the CDR3 end; the end is taken from the germline J gene. The junction had 2 bases not matched to a gene; V was cut back by 0 bases and J by 0 bases. This CDR3 has 15 residues. Germline V gives CDR1 NNHNN, CDR2 SYGAGS (reference sequence).